This T cell receptor beta chain derives from a study of sequential checkpoint blockade in melanoma. Germline V gives CDR1 SQVTM, CDR2 ANQGSEA. This CDR3 is 12 amino acids long. The V end was cut by 7 bases, the J end by 2 bases, with 11 bases between. The table came from immunoSEQ multiplex PCR; TCRdb's copy has only in-frame clones and leaves some out. Of roughly 9,200 clones listed, 20% to 25% are singletons. Treatment: randomized to nivolumab then ipilimumab (arm A) or the reverse (arm B). Sequenced here: tumor tissue (inferred from file names), sampled from a patient given nivolumab and ipilimumab in sequence. The rearrangement uses TRBV29-1 and TRBJ1-2, with a weak D call TRBD1 (6 bases). This clonotype was obtained from a human donor with melanoma. CDR3 bases: TGCAGCGGCCTAGGGGGGAACTATGGCTACACCTTC. Translation gives CSGLGGNYGYTF. Filled out from reference TRBV29-1 and TRBJ1-2, the complete variable domain reads SAVISQKPSRDICQRGTSLTIQCQVDSQVTMMFWYRQQPGQSLTLIATANQGSEATYESGFVIDKFPISRPNLTFSTLTVSNMSPEDSSIYLCSGLGGNYGYTFGSGTRLTVV.